This TCR beta chain was captured by sequencing in a study of OX40 agonist ivuxolimab in advanced cancers. Across the whole study: Dose-escalation patients suffered from hepatocellular carcinoma, melanoma, renal cell or head and neck cancer. Partial responses were achieved by three patients, one with hepatocellular carcinoma and two with cutaneous melanoma.

V was cut by 5 bases and J by 5 bases, with 10 bases left in between. CDR3 size: 13 residues. CDR1 is LGHNA, CDR2 YNFKEQ, per germline. Assay: immunoSEQ multiplex PCR; the TCRdb copy retains only in-frame clones and omits some. Counted here are 50,000 or so clones, more than 70% occurring once; the ten biggest clones make up about 3%. The chain uses TRBV4-2 and TRBJ1-5; possible D gene TRBD1, 5 bases. The sample in question was CD4+ or CD8+ T cells sorted from blood, obtained in a trial of the OX40 agonist ivuxolimab. The receptor was derived from an adult with an advanced solid tumor such as melanoma, head and neck, liver or kidney cancer. CDR3 bases: TGTGCCAGCAGCTCGACAGACTATCAGCCCCAGCATTTT. It codes for CASSSTDYQPQHF.